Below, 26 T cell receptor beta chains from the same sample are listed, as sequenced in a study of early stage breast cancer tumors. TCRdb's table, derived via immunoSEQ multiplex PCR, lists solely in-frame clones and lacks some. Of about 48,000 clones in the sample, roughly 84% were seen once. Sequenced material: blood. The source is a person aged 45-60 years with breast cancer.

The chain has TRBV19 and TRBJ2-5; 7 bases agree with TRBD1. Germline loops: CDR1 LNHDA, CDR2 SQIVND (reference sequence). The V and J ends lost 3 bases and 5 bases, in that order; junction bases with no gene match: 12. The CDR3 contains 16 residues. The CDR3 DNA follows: TGTGCCAGTAGTATGAAGAAGACAGGGCAGGAGGAGACCCAGTACTTC. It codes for CASSMKKTGQEETQYF.

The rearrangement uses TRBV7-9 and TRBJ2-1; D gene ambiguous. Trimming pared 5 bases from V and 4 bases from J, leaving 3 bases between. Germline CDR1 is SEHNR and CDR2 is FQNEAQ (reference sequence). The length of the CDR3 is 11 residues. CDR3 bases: TGTGCCAGCAGCCCATACAATGAGCAGTTCTTC. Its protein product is CASSPYNEQFF.

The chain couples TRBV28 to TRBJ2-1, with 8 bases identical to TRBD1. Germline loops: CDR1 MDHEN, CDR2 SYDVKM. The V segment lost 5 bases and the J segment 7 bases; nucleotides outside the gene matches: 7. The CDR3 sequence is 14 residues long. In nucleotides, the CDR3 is TGTGCCAGCAGTAACTGGACAGGGTGGAATGAGCAGTTCTTC. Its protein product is CASSNWTGWNEQFF.

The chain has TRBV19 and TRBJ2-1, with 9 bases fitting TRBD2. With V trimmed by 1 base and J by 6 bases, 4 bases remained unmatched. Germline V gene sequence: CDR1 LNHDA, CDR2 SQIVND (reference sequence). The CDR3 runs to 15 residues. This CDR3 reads CASSIGPSGINEQFF. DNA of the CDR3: TGTGCCAGTAGTATAGGTCCTAGCGGGATCAATGAGCAGTTCTTC.

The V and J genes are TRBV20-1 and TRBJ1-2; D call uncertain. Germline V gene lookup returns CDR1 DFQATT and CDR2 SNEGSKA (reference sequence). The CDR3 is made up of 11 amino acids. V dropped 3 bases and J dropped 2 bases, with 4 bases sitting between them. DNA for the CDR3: TGCAGTGCTAGTCAAAACTATGGCTACACCTTC. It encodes CSASQNYGYTF.

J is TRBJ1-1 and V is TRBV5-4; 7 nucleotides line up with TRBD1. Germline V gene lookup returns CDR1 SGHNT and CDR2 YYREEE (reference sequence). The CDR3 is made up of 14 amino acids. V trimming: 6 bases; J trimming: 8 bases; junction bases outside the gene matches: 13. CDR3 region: CASNRNEGAGEAFF. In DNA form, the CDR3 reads TGTGCCAGCAACAGAAACGAGGGGGCTGGGGAAGCTTTCTTT.

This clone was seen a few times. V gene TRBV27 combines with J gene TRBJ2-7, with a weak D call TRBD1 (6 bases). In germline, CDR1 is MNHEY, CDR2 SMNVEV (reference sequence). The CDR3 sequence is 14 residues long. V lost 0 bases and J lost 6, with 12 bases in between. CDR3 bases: TGTGCCAGCAGTTTATCATCCCAGGGGTTCGAGCAGTACTTC. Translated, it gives CASSLSSQGFEQYF.

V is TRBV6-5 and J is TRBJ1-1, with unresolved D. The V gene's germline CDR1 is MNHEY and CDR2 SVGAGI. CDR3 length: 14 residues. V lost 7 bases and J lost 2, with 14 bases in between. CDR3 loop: CASIKHGINTEAFF. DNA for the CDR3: TGTGCCAGCATCAAACACGGAATTAACACTGAAGCTTTCTTT.

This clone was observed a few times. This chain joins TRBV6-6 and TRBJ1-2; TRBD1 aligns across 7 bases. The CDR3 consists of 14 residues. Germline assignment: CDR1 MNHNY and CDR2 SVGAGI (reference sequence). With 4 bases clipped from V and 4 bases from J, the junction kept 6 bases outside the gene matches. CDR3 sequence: CASSSLDRAYGYTF. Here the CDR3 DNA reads TGTGCCAGCAGTTCCTTAGACAGGGCCTATGGCTACACCTTC.

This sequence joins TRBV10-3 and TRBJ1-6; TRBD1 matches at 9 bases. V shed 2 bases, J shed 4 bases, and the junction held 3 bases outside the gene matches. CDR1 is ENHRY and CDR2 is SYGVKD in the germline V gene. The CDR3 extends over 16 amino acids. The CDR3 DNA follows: TGTGCCATCAGTGAGACGGACAGGGGTTATAATTCACCCCTCCACTTT. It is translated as CAISETDRGYNSPLHF.

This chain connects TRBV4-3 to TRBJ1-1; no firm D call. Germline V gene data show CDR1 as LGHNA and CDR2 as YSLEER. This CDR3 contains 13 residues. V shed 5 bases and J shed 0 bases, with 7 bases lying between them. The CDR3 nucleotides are TGCGCCAGCAGCGACAATATGAACACTGAAGCTTTCTTT. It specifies CASSDNMNTEAFF.

This CDR3 is CASSLEVAGYNEQFF. CDR3 sequence (DNA): TGTGCCAGCAGCTTAGAGGTAGCGGGTTACAATGAGCAGTTCTTC. The V and J genes are TRBV7-6 and TRBJ2-1; TRBD2 aligns across 7 bases. Germline values: CDR1 SGHVS, CDR2 FNYEAQ. The CDR3 runs 15 residues. Trimming at V came to 1 base and at J to 4 bases, leaving 4 bases not matched to a gene. The full variable domain, in which reference TRBV7-6 and TRBJ2-1 provide the parts outside the CDR3, is GAGVSQSPRYKVTKRGQDVALRCDPISGHVSLYWYRQALGQGPEFLTYFNYEAQQDKSGLPNDRFSAERPEGSISTLTIQRTEQRDSAMYRCASSLEVAGYNEQFFGPGTRLTVL.

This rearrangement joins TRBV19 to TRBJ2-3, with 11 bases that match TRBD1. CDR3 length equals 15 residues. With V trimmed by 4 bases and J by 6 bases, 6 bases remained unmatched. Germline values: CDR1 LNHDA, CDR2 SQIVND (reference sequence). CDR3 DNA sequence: TGTGCCAGTAGTAGGACAGGGGGCTTGGCGGATACGCAGTATTTT. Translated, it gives CASSRTGGLADTQYF.

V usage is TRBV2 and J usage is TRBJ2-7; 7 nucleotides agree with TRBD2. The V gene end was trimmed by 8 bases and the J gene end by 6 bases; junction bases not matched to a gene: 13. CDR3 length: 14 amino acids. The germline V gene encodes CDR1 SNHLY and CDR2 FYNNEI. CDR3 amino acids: CASGRLLARGEQYF. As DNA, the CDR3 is TGTGCCAGCGGGAGGTTACTAGCGAGGGGCGAGCAGTACTTC.

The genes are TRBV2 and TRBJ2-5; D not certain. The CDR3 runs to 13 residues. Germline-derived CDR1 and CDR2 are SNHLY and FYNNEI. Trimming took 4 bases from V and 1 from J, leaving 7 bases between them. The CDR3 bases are TGTGCCAGCAGTGTTTTCCTCCAAGAGACCCAGTACTTC. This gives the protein CASSVFLQETQYF. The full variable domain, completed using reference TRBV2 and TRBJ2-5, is EPEVTQTPSHQVTQMGQEVILRCVPISNHLYFYWYRQILGQKVEFLVSFYNNEISEKSEIFDDQFSVERPDGSNFTLKIRSTKLEDSAMYFCASSVFLQETQYFGPGTRLLVL.

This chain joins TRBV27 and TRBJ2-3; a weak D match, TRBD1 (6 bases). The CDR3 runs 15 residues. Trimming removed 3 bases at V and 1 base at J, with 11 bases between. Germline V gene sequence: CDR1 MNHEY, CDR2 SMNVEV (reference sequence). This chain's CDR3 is CASSFRTDGTDTQYF. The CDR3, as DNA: TGTGCCAGCAGTTTCCGGACAGACGGCACAGATACGCAGTATTTT.

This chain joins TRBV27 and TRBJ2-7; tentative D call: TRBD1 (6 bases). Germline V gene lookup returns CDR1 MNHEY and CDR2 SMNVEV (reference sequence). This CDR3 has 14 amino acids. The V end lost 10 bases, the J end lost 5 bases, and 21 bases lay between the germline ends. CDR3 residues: CATPRRGFVDEQYF. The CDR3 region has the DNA TGTGCCACCCCCCGTAGGGGGTTTGTCGACGAGCAGTACTTC.

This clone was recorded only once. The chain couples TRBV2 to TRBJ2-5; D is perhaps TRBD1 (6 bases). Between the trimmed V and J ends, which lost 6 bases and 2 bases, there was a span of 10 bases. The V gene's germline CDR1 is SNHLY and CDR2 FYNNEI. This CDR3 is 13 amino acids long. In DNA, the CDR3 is TGTGCCAGCAGCGAACAGGGACAAGAGACCCAGTACTTC. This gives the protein CASSEQGQETQYF.

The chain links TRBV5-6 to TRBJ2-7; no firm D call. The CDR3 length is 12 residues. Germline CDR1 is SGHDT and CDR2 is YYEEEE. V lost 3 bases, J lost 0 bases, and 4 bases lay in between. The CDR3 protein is CASSYSSYEQYF. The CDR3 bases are TGTGCCAGCAGCTACAGCTCCTACGAGCAGTACTTC.

Here the CDR3 DNA reads TGTGCCAGCTCTTCTTCTAGCGGGTCACGGGGTGAGCAGTTCTTC. It encodes CASSSSSGSRGEQFF. V is TRBV18 and J is TRBJ2-1; TRBD2 aligns across 8 bases. V gave up 6 bases and J gave up 9 bases; unmatched junction bases: 13. Germline V gene lookup returns CDR1 KGHSH and CDR2 LQKENI. The CDR3 extends over 15 amino acids.

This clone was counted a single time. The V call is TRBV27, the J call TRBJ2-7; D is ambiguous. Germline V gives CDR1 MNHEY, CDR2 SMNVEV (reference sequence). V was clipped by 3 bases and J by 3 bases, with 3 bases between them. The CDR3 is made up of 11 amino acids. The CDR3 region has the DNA TGTGCCAGCAGTTTCCACTACGAGCAGTACTTC. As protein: CASSFHYEQYF.

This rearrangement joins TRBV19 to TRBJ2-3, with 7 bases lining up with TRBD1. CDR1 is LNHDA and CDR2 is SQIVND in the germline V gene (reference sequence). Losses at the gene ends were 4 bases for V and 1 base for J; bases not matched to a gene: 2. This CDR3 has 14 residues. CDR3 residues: CASSKGAGTDTQYF. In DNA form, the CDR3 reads TGTGCCAGTAGTAAGGGGGCGGGCACAGATACGCAGTATTTT.

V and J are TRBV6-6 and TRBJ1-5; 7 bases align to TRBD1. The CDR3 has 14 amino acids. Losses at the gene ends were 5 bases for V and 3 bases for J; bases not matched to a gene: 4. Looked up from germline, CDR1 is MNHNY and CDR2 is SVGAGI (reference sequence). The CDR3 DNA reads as TGTGCCAGCAGTCTCAGGGGGATCAATCAGCCCCAGCATTTT. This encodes CASSLRGINQPQHF.

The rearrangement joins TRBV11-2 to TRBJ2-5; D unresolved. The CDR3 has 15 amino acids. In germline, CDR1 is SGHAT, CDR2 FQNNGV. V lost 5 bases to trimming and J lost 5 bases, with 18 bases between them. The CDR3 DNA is TGTGCCAGCAGCCATACTTGGGGTGCGCGGGAGACCCAGTACTTC. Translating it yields CASSHTWGARETQYF.

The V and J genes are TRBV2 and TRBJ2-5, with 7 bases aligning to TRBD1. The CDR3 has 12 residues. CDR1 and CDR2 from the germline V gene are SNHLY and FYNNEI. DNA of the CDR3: TGTGCAAGGCAGGGGGAATTAGAGACCCAGTACTTC. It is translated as CARQGELETQYF. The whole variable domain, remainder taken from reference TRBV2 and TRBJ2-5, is EPEVTQTPSHQVTQMGQEVILRCVPISNHLYFYWYRQILGQKVEFLVSFYNNEISEKSEIFDDQFSVERPDGSNFTLKIRSTKLEDSAMYFCARQGELETQYFGPGTRLLVL.

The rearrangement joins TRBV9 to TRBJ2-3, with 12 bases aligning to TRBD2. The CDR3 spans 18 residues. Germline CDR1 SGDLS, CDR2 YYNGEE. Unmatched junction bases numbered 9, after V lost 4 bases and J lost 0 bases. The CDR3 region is CASSRRTSGVTSTDTQYF. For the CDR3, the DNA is TGTGCCAGCAGCAGACGGACTAGCGGGGTTACTAGCACAGATACGCAGTATTTT.